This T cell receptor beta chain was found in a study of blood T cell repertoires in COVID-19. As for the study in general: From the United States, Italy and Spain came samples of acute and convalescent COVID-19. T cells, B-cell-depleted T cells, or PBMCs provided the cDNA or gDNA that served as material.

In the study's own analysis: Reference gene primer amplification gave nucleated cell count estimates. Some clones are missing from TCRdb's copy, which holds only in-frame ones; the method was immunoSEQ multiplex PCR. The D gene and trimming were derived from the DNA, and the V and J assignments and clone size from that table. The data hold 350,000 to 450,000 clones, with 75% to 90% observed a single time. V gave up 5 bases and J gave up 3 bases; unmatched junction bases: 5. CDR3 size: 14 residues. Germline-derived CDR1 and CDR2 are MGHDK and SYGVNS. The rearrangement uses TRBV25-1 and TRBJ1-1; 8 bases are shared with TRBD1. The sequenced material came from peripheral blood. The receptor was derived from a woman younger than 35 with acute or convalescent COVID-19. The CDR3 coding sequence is TGTGCCAGCAGTCCCCTGGACAGGGACACTGAAGCTTTCTTT. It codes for CASSPLDRDTEAFF. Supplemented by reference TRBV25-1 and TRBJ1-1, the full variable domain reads EADIYQTPRYLVIGTGKKITLECSQTMGHDKMYWYQQDPGMELHLIHYSYGVNSTEKGDLSSESTVSRIRTEHFPLTLESARPSHTSQYLCASSPLDRDTEAFFGQGTRLTVV.